The 20 T cell receptor beta chains in this list originate from one sample, sequenced in a study of blood T cell repertoires in COVID-19. Some clones are missing from TCRdb's copy, which holds only in-frame ones; the method was immunoSEQ multiplex PCR. The sample carries about 280,000 clones, 80% to 90% recorded once. Sequencing input: PBMCs or T cells enriched from blood (not recorded which). The receptor source for this set is a woman aged 25 to 39 with acute COVID-19.

The chain employs TRBV30 and TRBJ1-5; D is undetermined. Trimming stripped 0 bases from V and 0 bases from J, with 12 bases between. The V gene's germline CDR1 is GTSNPN and CDR2 SVGIG (reference sequence). This CDR3 spans 16 amino acids. The CDR3 reads CAWSVRGDFSNQPQHF. CDR3 bases: TGTGCCTGGAGTGTACGTGGCGACTTTAGCAATCAGCCCCAGCATTTT.

V gene TRBV28 combines with J gene TRBJ2-7; TRBD2 agrees at 7 bases. Germline V gives CDR1 MDHEN, CDR2 SYDVKM. The ends lost 1 base at V and 3 bases at J; junction bases unmatched: 9. This CDR3 has 16 residues. The CDR3: CASSLSSGGGGYEQYF. The CDR3 DNA sequence: TGTGCCAGCAGTTTATCGTCGGGGGGTGGCGGCTACGAGCAGTACTTC.

V and J are TRBV30 and TRBJ1-2; D is undetermined. The V end lost 3 bases, the J end lost 9 bases, and 14 bases lay between the germline ends. The CDR3 totals 12 residues. Germline loops: CDR1 GTSNPN, CDR2 SVGIG (reference sequence). The CDR3 is CAWSSGLRSYTF. CDR3 DNA sequence: TGTGCCTGGAGCTCAGGACTCCGGAGCTACACCTTC.

The chain carries TRBV2 and TRBJ1-2; 7 bases align to TRBD1. With V trimmed by 6 bases and J by 4 bases, 2 bases remained unmatched. Germline assignment: CDR1 SNHLY and CDR2 FYNNEI. The CDR3 runs to 12 residues. CDR3 sequence: CASRRDSYGYTF. CDR3 DNA: TGTGCCAGCAGACGGGACAGCTATGGCTACACCTTC.

The chain is built from TRBV6-4 and TRBJ1-2; TRBD1 is a possible D gene (5 bases). There are 15 residues in the CDR3. V was pared by 3 bases and J by 4 bases, with 15 bases between. Germline V CDR1 and CDR2: MRHNA, SNTAGT. CDR3 DNA: TGTGCCAGCAGTGATGGCGCGGGGACGGCCTATGGCTACACCTTC. Its translation: CASSDGAGTAYGYTF.

This clone showed up just a few times. The chain employs TRBV11-2 and TRBJ2-2; D is uncertain. The CDR3 totals 12 residues. Trimming took off 4 bases at V and 5 bases at J, with 5 bases between the two ends. In germline, CDR1 is SGHAT, CDR2 FQNNGV. CDR3 DNA sequence: TGTGCCAGCAGCTCCGTAACCGGGGAGCTGTTTTTT. It specifies CASSSVTGELFF.

V is TRBV28 and J is TRBJ2-3; 9 nucleotides match TRBD1. Per the germline V gene, CDR1 is MDHEN and CDR2 is SYDVKM. Trimming at V came to 4 bases and at J to 5 bases, leaving 7 bases not matched to a gene. This CDR3 has 15 amino acids. This chain's CDR3 is CASSSQGATEDTQYF. CDR3 DNA sequence: TGTGCCAGCAGTTCACAGGGGGCAACGGAAGATACGCAGTATTTT.

The V and J genes are TRBV6-1 and TRBJ2-7, with TRBD2 as a possible D gene (5 bases). V shed 0 bases and J shed 3 bases, with 6 bases lying between them. The germline V gene encodes CDR1 MNHNS and CDR2 SASEGT. CDR3 length: 13 amino acids. The CDR3 region is CASSEAEGYEQYF. The CDR3 nucleotides are TGTGCCAGCAGTGAAGCAGAGGGCTACGAGCAGTACTTC.

V usage is TRBV5-1 and J usage is TRBJ1-1, with D possibly TRBD1 on 6 matching bases. The CDR3 contains 18 residues. The germline V gene encodes CDR1 SGHRS and CDR2 YFSETQ. V lost 4 bases and J lost 3, with 25 bases in between. The DNA for the CDR3 is TGCGCCAGCAGCACTGGCTGGGAGACAGGCACGCTTTACACTGAAGCTTTCTTT. The encoded protein is CASSTGWETGTLYTEAFF.

The chain employs TRBV3-1 (or the pseudogene TRBV3-2) and TRBJ1-3; a possible D gene is TRBD1 (6 bases). This CDR3 region has 13 residues. V lost 6 bases to trimming and J lost 0 bases, with 6 bases between them. The germline V gene encodes CDR1 LGHDT and CDR2 YNNKEL (reference sequence). The CDR3 region has the DNA TGTGCCAGCAGGGGGGCCTCTGGAAACACCATATATTTT. As protein: CASRGASGNTIYF.

V usage is TRBV12-3 or TRBV12-4 and J usage is TRBJ2-1; tentatively, D is TRBD1 (6 bases). Trimming pared 8 bases from V and 10 bases from J, leaving 15 bases between. This CDR3 region has 12 residues. CDR3 sequence reads: CASLWGRKEQFF. For the CDR3, the DNA is TGTGCCAGCCTTTGGGGGCGGAAGGAGCAGTTCTTC.

The chain combines TRBV24-1 with TRBJ2-1, with D possibly matching TRBD2 (6 bases). Deletions cut 2 bases from V and 8 bases from J, with 9 bases between. CDR3 length: 13 amino acids. Germline-derived CDR1 and CDR2 are KGHDR and SFDVKD. CDR3 loop: CATSDSLAHEQFF. In nucleotides, the CDR3 is TGTGCCACCAGTGATTCACTAGCACATGAGCAGTTCTTC.

The CDR3 DNA reads TGTGCCAGCAGCTTGGGCGGGGGAGGCTACACCTTC. This gives the protein CASSLGGGGYTF. J is TRBJ1-2 and V is TRBV5-4; possible D gene TRBD1, 5 bases. The germline CDR1 and CDR2 sequences are SGHNT and YYREEE (reference sequence). This CDR3 is 12 amino acids long. The V end lost 0 bases, the J end lost 8 bases, and 8 bases lay between the germline ends.

This clone showed up just once. The V and J genes are TRBV28 and TRBJ2-7, with 7 bases aligning to TRBD1. Germline CDR1 reads MDHEN; CDR2 reads SYDVKM. After removal of 6 bases from V and 2 bases from J, the junction contained 7 bases not matched to a gene. The CDR3 is made up of 14 amino acids. The CDR3 loop is CASSQQGQTYEQYF. The CDR3 DNA reads TGTGCCAGCAGCCAACAGGGACAGACCTACGAGCAGTACTTC.

The chain uses TRBV7-3 and TRBJ2-1, with 8 bases lining up with TRBD2. Germline-derived CDR1 and CDR2 are SGHTA and FQGTGA. The length of the CDR3 is 14 residues. V shed 4 bases and J 10 bases; nucleotides not matched to a gene: 9. CDR3 DNA: TGTGCCAGCAGCTACAAGCGGGAGAGCGACGAGCAGTTCTTC. It codes for CASSYKRESDEQFF.

The chain combines TRBV21-1 with TRBJ2-1; the table gives TRBD2 as D, unverified against the DNA. TRBV21-1 represents a pseudogene. CDR3 size: 16 residues. The CDR3 DNA is TGTGCCAGCAGCAAAGCTTGTAGCGGGCGACACAATGAGCAGTTCTTC. Amino acids: CASSKACSGRHNEQFF.

About this clone: The junction departs from germline at one end; a sequencing error may be responsible. The gene calls are TRBV24-1 and TRBJ1-5; D ambiguous. Germline V CDR1 and CDR2: KGHDR, SFDVKD. This CDR3 has 16 amino acids. The chain's CDR3 is CATGGPGPETNQPQHF. The CDR3 DNA reads as TGTGCCACCGGAGGACCTGGCCCCGAGACCAATCAACCCCAGCATTTT.

In its sample, this clone was seen once. The chain combines TRBV5-8 with TRBJ2-3; D call uncertain. V was clipped by 0 bases and J by 2 bases, with 19 bases between them. Germline CDR1 reads SGHTS; CDR2 reads YDEGEE. This CDR3 is 18 amino acids long. CDR3 sequence: CASSLVMQPRAPTDTQYF. CDR3 DNA sequence: TGTGCCAGCAGCTTGGTCATGCAGCCTCGAGCGCCCACAGATACGCAGTATTTT. The full variable domain, completed using reference TRBV5-8 and TRBJ2-3, is EAGVTQSPTHLIKTRGQQATLRCSPISGHTSVYWYQQALGLGLQFLLWYDEGEERNRGNFPPRFSGRQFPNYSSELNVNALELEDSALYLCASSLVMQPRAPTDTQYFGPGTRLTVL.

The chain uses TRBV5-1 and TRBJ2-1; no clear D. There are 17 residues in the CDR3. Trimming left V 3 bases short and J 0 bases short, with 16 bases between. Germline V gene sequence: CDR1 SGHRS, CDR2 YFSETQ. CDR3 nucleotide sequence: TGCGCCAGCAGCTCCCTGACATTGGCCAGCTCCTACAATGAGCAGTTCTTC. Translation gives CASSSLTLASSYNEQFF.

The chain employs TRBV7-8 and TRBJ2-1; TRBD2 aligns across 7 bases. The V gene's germline CDR1 is SGHVS and CDR2 FQNEAQ. The CDR3 is made up of 13 amino acids. Trimming took 0 bases from V and 7 from J; bases not matched to a gene: 0. The CDR3 spells CASSLASGNEQFF. The CDR3 DNA sequence: TGTGCCAGCAGCTTAGCTAGCGGGAATGAGCAGTTCTTC.